What follows are 9 T cell receptor beta chains derived from one specimen sequenced in a study of OX40 agonist ivuxolimab in advanced cancers. Repertoires were generated with immunoSEQ multiplex PCR, while TCRdb's copy carries only in-frame clones and drops some. The profile shows tens of thousands of clones, approximately 85% of them singletons. The sequences come from CD4+ or CD8+ T cells sorted from blood, collected in a trial of the OX40 agonist ivuxolimab. These receptors came from an adult with an advanced solid tumor such as melanoma, head and neck, liver or kidney cancer.

The chain is built from TRBV27 and TRBJ2-5, with D perhaps matching TRBD2 (5 bases). The CDR3 has 14 residues. Trimming stripped 8 bases from V and 4 bases from J, with 17 bases between. Per the germline V gene, CDR1 is MNHEY and CDR2 is SMNVEV (reference sequence). Here the CDR3 DNA reads TGTGCCAGCGGCAGCGGCGGGTCCCCAGAGACCCAGTACTTC. It encodes CASGSGGSPETQYF.

The chain uses TRBV30 and TRBJ2-7, with 12 bases aligning to TRBD2. Germline lookup yields CDR1 GTSNPN and CDR2 SVGIG (reference sequence). This CDR3 has 14 residues. The V gene end was trimmed by 0 bases and the J gene end by 7 bases; junction bases not matched to a gene: 4. CDR3 nucleotide sequence: TGTGCCTGGAGTGTAAGCCTAGCGGGAGGGGAGCAGTACTTC. This sequence encodes CAWSVSLAGGEQYF.

The chain uses TRBV27 and TRBJ2-2; the match to TRBD2 covers 14 bases. This CDR3 is built from 18 residues. The germline CDR1 and CDR2 sequences are MNHEY and SMNVEV (reference sequence). V trimming: 4 bases; J trimming: 5 bases; junction bases outside the gene matches: 9. The CDR3 DNA sequence: TGTGCCAGCAGTTCAGTGACTAGCGGGAGGGATATAACCGGGGAGCTGTTTTTT. This codes for CASSSVTSGRDITGELFF.

The rearrangement links TRBV5-5 to TRBJ2-1, with TRBD2 identical over 7 bases. J gave up 0 bases and V 0 bases, and 6 bases lay outside the gene matches. This CDR3 has 17 amino acids. Germline V gives CDR1 SGHKS, CDR2 YYEKEE (reference sequence). As DNA, the CDR3 is TGTGCCAGCAGCTTGGTTCCGCGGGGGAGCTCCTACAATGAGCAGTTCTTC. Its translation: CASSLVPRGSSYNEQFF.

The CDR3 protein is CASFRVGGTEAFF. The DNA of the CDR3 is TGTGCCAGTTTCAGGGTAGGAGGGACTGAAGCTTTCTTT. V and J are TRBV27 and TRBJ1-1; a weak D match, TRBD1 (5 bases). V was cut by 9 bases and J by 5 bases, with 16 bases left in between. This CDR3 is built from 13 residues. Germline CDR1 and CDR2: MNHEY and SMNVEV (reference sequence).

V is TRBV11-2 and J is TRBJ2-2, with TRBD2 matching 9 bases. With V trimmed by 3 bases and J by 5 bases, 7 bases remained unmatched. The V gene's germline CDR1 is SGHAT and CDR2 FQNNGV. The CDR3 sequence is 16 residues long. The CDR3 is CASSFRAGGRTGELFF. CDR3 sequence (DNA): TGTGCCAGCAGCTTCCGAGCGGGAGGTCGAACCGGGGAGCTGTTTTTT.

V is TRBV7-2 and J is TRBJ2-7; D call uncertain. The CDR3 covers 13 residues. V lost 3 bases, J lost 3 bases, and 9 bases lay in between. The germline V gene encodes CDR1 SGHTA and CDR2 FQGNSA. CDR3 sequence: CASSFKDGYEQYF. DNA for the CDR3: TGTGCCAGCAGCTTCAAGGACGGCTACGAGCAGTACTTC.

The rearrangement uses TRBV5-1 and TRBJ1-1; D gene uncertain. Germline CDR1 reads SGHRS; CDR2 reads YFSETQ. The CDR3 is made up of 14 amino acids. Trimming pared 0 bases from V and 6 bases from J, leaving 12 bases between. The CDR3 reads CASSLGHFRAEAFF. The DNA for the CDR3 is TGCGCCAGCAGCTTGGGTCATTTTCGGGCTGAAGCTTTCTTT.

J is TRBJ2-3 and V is TRBV7-3, with TRBD1 matching 8 bases. Germline loops: CDR1 SGHTA, CDR2 FQGTGA. The CDR3 has 16 amino acids. After removal of 0 bases from V and 4 bases from J, the junction contained 6 bases not matched to a gene. The CDR3 DNA sequence: TGTGCCAGCAGCTTAACGTTGGCAGGGGGCCCAGATACGCAGTATTTT. This gives the protein CASSLTLAGGPDTQYF.